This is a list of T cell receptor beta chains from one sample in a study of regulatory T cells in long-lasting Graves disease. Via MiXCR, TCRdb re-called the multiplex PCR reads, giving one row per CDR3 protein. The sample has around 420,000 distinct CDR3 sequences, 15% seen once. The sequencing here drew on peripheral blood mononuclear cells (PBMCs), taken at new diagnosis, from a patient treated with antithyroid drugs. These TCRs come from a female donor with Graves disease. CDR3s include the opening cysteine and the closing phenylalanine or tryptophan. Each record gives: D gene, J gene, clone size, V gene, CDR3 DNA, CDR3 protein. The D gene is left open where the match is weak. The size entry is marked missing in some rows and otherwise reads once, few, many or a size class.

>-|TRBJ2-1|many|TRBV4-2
TGTGCCAGCAGCCAAGAGCCGGGAGCCGCAGAGAACCCTTACAATGAGCAGTTCTTC
CASSQEPGAAENPYNEQFF
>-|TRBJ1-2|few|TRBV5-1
TGCGCCAGCAGCTTGCGAAGATACTATGGCTACACCTTC
CASSLRRYYGYTF
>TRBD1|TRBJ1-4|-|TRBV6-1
TGTGCCAGCAGTGAGCACACAGGGGGAGTAAATGAAAAACTGTTTTTT
CASSEHTGGVNEKLFF
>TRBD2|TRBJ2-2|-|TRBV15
TGTGCCACCAGCAGAACGGGACTAGCGGGAGGGCTTAGCGGGGAGCTGTTTTTT
CATSRTGLAGGLSGELFF
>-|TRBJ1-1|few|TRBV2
TGTGCCAGCAGTGAAATGGGGACGGGGAGCACTGAAGCTTTCTTT
CASSEMGTGSTEAFF
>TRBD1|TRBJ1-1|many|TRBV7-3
TGTGCCAGCAGCGAACGGACCGGACAGGGACGCACTGAAGCTTTCTTT
CASSERTGQGRTEAFF
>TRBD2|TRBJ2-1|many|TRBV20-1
TGCAGTGCTTTCGAACTAGCGGGGAGCGAAATTACTTACAATGAGCAGTTCTTC
CSAFELAGSEITYNEQFF
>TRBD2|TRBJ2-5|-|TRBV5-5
TGTGCCAGCAGACAAAGGACTAGCGGGAGTGGAGAGACCCAGTACTTC
CASRQRTSGSGETQYF
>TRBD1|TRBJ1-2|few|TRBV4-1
TGCGCCAGCAGCCAAGATTCCCAGGGGGGATACTATGGCTACACCTTC
CASSQDSQGGYYGYTF
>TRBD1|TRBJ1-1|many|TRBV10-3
TGTGCCATCAGTACAACCGGGACAGGGGCTTTCTTT
CAISTTGTGAFF
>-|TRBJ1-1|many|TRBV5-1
TGCGCCAGCAGCTTTTCTCGGGGGAACACTGAAGCTTTCTTT
CASSFSRGNTEAFF
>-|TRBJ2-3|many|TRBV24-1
TGTGCCACCAGTGATCCCCACACAGATACGCAGTATTTT
CATSDPHTDTQYF
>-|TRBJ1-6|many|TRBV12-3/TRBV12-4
TGTGCCAGCACCCGCAGGACGAGCTCCTATAATTCACCCCTCCACTTT
CASTRRTSSYNSPLHF
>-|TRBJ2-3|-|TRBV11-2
TGTGCCAGCAGCTTAACCCCTACCACAGATACGCAGTATTTT
CASSLTPTTDTQYF
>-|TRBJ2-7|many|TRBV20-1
TGCAGTGCTAGACTAGGCAATTTTTACGAGCAGTACTTC
CSARLGNFYEQYF
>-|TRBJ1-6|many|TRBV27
TGTGCCAGCAGTTTATCGAATGGTTCACCCCTCCACTTT
CASSLSNGSPLHF
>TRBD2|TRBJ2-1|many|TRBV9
TGTGCCAGTAAAGACGGCACTAGCGGGGGGTCCCAGCAGTTCTTC
CASKDGTSGGSQQFF
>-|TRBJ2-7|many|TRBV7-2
TGTGCCAGCAGCTCCGCAGGGACACCACCCTACGAGCAGTACTTC
CASSSAGTPPYEQYF